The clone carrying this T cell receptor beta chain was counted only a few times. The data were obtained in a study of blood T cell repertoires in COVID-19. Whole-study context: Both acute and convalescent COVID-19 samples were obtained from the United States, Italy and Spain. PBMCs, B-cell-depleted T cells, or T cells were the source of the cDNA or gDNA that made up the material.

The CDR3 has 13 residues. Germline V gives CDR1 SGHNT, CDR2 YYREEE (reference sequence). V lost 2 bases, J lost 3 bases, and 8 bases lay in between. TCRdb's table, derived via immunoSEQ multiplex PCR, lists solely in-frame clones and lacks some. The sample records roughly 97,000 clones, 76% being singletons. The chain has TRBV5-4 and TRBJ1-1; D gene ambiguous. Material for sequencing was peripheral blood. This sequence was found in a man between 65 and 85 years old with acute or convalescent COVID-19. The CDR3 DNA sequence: TGTGCCAGCAGCTTCTTGCCGGACACTGAAGCTTTCTTT. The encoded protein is CASSFLPDTEAFF.